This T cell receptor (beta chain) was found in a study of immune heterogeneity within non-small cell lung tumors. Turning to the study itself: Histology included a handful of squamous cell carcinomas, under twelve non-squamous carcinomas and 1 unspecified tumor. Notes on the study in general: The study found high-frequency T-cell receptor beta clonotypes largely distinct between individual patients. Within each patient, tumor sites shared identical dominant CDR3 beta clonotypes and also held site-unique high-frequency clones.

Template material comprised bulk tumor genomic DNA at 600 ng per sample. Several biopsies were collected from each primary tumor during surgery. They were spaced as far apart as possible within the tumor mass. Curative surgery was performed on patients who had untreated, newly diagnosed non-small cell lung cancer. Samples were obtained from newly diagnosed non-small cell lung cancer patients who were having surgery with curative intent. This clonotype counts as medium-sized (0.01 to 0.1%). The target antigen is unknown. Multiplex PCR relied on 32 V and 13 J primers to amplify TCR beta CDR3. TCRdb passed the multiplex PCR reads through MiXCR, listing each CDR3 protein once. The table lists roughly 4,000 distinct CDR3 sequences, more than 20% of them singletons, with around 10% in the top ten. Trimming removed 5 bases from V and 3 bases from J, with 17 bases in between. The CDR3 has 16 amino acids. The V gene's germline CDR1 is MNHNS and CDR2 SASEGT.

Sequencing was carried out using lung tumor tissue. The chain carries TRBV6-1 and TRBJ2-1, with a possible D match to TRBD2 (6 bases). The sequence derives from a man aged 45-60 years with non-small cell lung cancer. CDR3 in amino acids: CASSYIFTGDYNEQFF. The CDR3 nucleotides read TGTGCCAGCAGTTATATATTTACGGGAGACTACAATGAGCAGTTCTTC.